The rows below give T cell receptor beta chains drawn from one sample of a study of blood T cells in healthy people across ages. TCRdb passed the 5' RACE reads through MiXCR, listing each CDR3 protein once. The sample shows some 900,000 distinct CDR3 sequences, 45% to 50% of them seen only once. The source material was blood. These receptors originate from a man aged 25 to 45 in good health. Each CDR3 is given with its conserved first and last residue. D genes are given only for firm matches.

v_call: TRBV4-3
d_call: .
j_call: TRBJ2-6
cdr3_aa: CASSQESGAGANVLTF

v_call: TRBV5-1
d_call: TRBD2
j_call: TRBJ2-1
cdr3_aa: CASSYGGGAYEQFF

v_call: TRBV11-2
d_call: .
j_call: TRBJ2-1
cdr3_aa: CASSPAVFNNEQFF

v_call: TRBV11-2
d_call: TRBD2
j_call: TRBJ2-1
cdr3_aa: CASTIGLAGWNEQFF

v_call: TRBV12-3/TRBV12-4
d_call: .
j_call: TRBJ2-7
cdr3_aa: CASSFRRGHLYEQYF

v_call: TRBV6-5
d_call: .
j_call: TRBJ2-1
cdr3_aa: CASSPDRSSYNEQFF

v_call: TRBV30
d_call: .
j_call: TRBJ1-1
cdr3_aa: CAWKNMNTEAFF

v_call: TRBV5-1
d_call: .
j_call: TRBJ2-7
cdr3_aa: CASSPDSSAYEQYF

v_call: TRBV30
d_call: .
j_call: TRBJ2-1
cdr3_aa: CAWSSGTASSEQFF

v_call: TRBV6-1
d_call: TRBD1
j_call: TRBJ2-1
cdr3_aa: CASTFDRGGNERFF

v_call: TRBV29-1
d_call: TRBD1
j_call: TRBJ1-1
cdr3_aa: CSVQQGTNTEAFF

v_call: TRBV20-1
d_call: TRBD2
j_call: TRBJ2-3
cdr3_aa: CSAAPSGGGSTDTQYF

v_call: TRBV4-1
d_call: TRBD2
j_call: TRBJ2-3
cdr3_aa: CASSQDSSGASTDTQYF

v_call: TRBV30
d_call: .
j_call: TRBJ2-3
cdr3_aa: CACTPSTDTQYF

v_call: TRBV12-3/TRBV12-4
d_call: .
j_call: TRBJ2-7
cdr3_aa: CASSLVRAGSYEQYF

v_call: TRBV18
d_call: .
j_call: TRBJ2-3
cdr3_aa: CASSPREADTQYF

v_call: TRBV7-2
d_call: .
j_call: .
cdr3_aa: CVSSPPSSHETQYF

v_call: TRBV27
d_call: .
j_call: TRBJ2-2
cdr3_aa: CASSSDRSNTGELFF

v_call: TRBV4-1
d_call: TRBD1
j_call: TRBJ2-7
cdr3_aa: CASSQVVGGVSSYEQYF

v_call: TRBV4-2
d_call: .
j_call: TRBJ2-5
cdr3_aa: CASSQDSGGTETQYF

v_call: TRBV6-1
d_call: TRBD1
j_call: TRBJ2-7
cdr3_aa: CAGRTGGSYEQYF

v_call: TRBV4-1
d_call: .
j_call: TRBJ2-1
cdr3_aa: CASSQVETGNEQFF

v_call: TRBV29-1
d_call: .
j_call: TRBJ2-5
cdr3_aa: CSVEGGGRAGKETQYF

v_call: TRBV5-1
d_call: TRBD2
j_call: TRBJ2-1
cdr3_aa: CASSSTTSGGLIEQFF

v_call: TRBV20-1
d_call: .
j_call: TRBJ1-2
cdr3_aa: CSARVQPYGYTF

v_call: TRBV7-2
d_call: .
j_call: TRBJ2-1
cdr3_aa: CASSLTPSSYNEQFF

v_call: TRBV7-6
d_call: .
j_call: TRBJ1-1
cdr3_aa: CASSPAVVNTEAFF

v_call: TRBV7-2
d_call: .
j_call: TRBJ1-4
cdr3_aa: CASSDSGSSNEKLFF